Below, 11 T cell receptor beta chains from the same sample are listed, as sequenced in a study of blood T cell repertoires in COVID-19. The method was immunoSEQ multiplex PCR; TCRdb's version includes in-frame clones alone and lacks a portion of them. Among some 250,000 clones listed, about 89% were seen once. Sequenced sample: PBMCs or T cells enriched from blood (not recorded which). These receptors came from a man between 35 and 55 years old who had recovered from COVID-19.

The rearrangement uses TRBV5-6 and TRBJ2-2; D may be TRBD2 (6 bases). Germline V lookup: CDR1 SGHDT, CDR2 YYEEEE. This CDR3 spans 14 amino acids. V was clipped by 2 bases and J by 3 bases, with 8 bases between them. CDR3 loop: CASSLWGDTGELFF. Written as DNA, the CDR3 is TGTGCCAGCAGCTTATGGGGGGACACCGGGGAGCTGTTTTTT.

The chain is built from TRBV6-5 and TRBJ2-7, with D perhaps TRBD2 (7 bases). Trimming shortened V by 7 bases and J by 5 bases, and 21 bases separated the two germline ends. The V gene's germline CDR1 is MNHEY and CDR2 SVGAGI. The length of the CDR3 is 15 residues. CDR3: CASIKSVGGANEQYF. Written as DNA, the CDR3 is TGTGCCAGCATTAAATCGGTGGGGGGGGCCAACGAGCAGTACTTC.

The chain's CDR3 is CASSQLTSGNTIYF. In nucleotides, the CDR3 is TGTGCCAGCAGCCAACTGACTTCTGGAAACACCATATATTTT. The chain recombines TRBV4-2 with TRBJ1-3; no reliable D call. CDR3 length: 14 residues. The germline V and J ends were trimmed by 2 bases and 1 base, with 6 bases remaining between them. Germline lookup yields CDR1 LGHNA and CDR2 YNFKEQ.

V is TRBV19 and J is TRBJ1-2; 8 positions match TRBD1. The CDR3 sequence is 15 residues long. Germline V lookup: CDR1 LNHDA, CDR2 SQIVND (reference sequence). With V trimmed by 7 bases and J by 2 bases, 9 bases remained unmatched. The CDR3, as DNA: TGTGCCAGTAACACGGGGACAGGACGAAACTATGGCTACACCTTC. This encodes CASNTGTGRNYGYTF. Together with reference TRBV19 and TRBJ1-2, the CDR3 gives the full variable domain: DGGITQSPKYLFRKEGQNVTLSCEQNLNHDAMYWYRQDPGQGLRLIYYSQIVNDFQKGDIAEGYSVSREKKESFPLTVTSAQKNPTAFYLCASNTGTGRNYGYTFGSGTRLTVV.

This clone was seen a handful of times. The rearrangement joins TRBV5-1 to TRBJ2-7; TRBD2 agrees at 7 bases. V was pared by 4 bases and J by 2 bases, with 12 bases of the junction left unmatched. Germline-derived CDR1 and CDR2 are SGHRS and YFSETQ. The CDR3 is 16 amino acids. The DNA for the CDR3 is TGCGCCAGCAGCCCGGCTAGCGGCCTCGCCCCCTACGAGCAGTACTTC. It specifies CASSPASGLAPYEQYF.

The V call is TRBV13, the J call TRBJ2-3; 12 bases agree with TRBD2. V shed 4 bases, J shed 0 bases, and the junction held 5 bases outside the gene matches. Germline V gene lookup returns CDR1 PRHDT and CDR2 FYEKMQ (reference sequence). This CDR3 is built from 17 residues. The CDR3 nucleotides are TGTGCCAGCAGCTATCGGACTAGCGGGGCTAGCACAGATACGCAGTATTTT. Protein: CASSYRTSGASTDTQYF. Supplemented by reference TRBV13 and TRBJ2-3, the full variable domain reads AAGVIQSPRHLIKEKRETATLKCYPIPRHDTVYWYQQGPGQDPQFLISFYEKMQSDKGSIPDRFSAQQFSDYHSELNMSSLELGDSALYFCASSYRTSGASTDTQYFGPGTRLTVL.

The chain has TRBV27 and TRBJ2-3, with a weak D call TRBD2 (5 bases). V was shortened by 3 bases and J by 3 bases, with 13 bases between the two germline ends. The CDR3 runs 15 residues. The V gene's germline CDR1 is MNHEY and CDR2 SMNVEV (reference sequence). The CDR3 loop reads CASSLLARGTDTQYF. The CDR3 nucleotides read TGTGCCAGCAGTTTGTTAGCGAGAGGAACAGATACGCAGTATTTT.

The count of this clone is one. The rearrangement uses TRBV15 and TRBJ2-7; TRBD2 aligns across 12 bases. CDR1 and CDR2 from the germline V gene are LNHNV and YYDKDF (reference sequence). This CDR3 contains 19 residues. Trimming removed 1 base from V and 0 bases from J; junction bases left unmatched: 10. DNA for the CDR3: TGTGCCACCAGCAGAGTATTACTACTAGCGGGAGGAGTCTCCTACGAGCAGTACTTC. This gives the protein CATSRVLLLAGGVSYEQYF. Together with reference TRBV15 and TRBJ2-7, the CDR3 gives the full variable domain: DAMVIQNPRYQVTQFGKPVTLSCSQTLNHNVMYWYQQKSSQAPKLLFHYYDKDFNNEADTPDNFQSRRPNTSFCFLDIRSPGLGDTAMYLCATSRVLLLAGGVSYEQYFGPGTRLTVT.

Written as DNA, the CDR3 is TGCAGCGTGACGACCGGGACAGGGGGGGGAAACACCATATATTTT. It is translated as CSVTTGTGGGNTIYF. V and J are TRBV29-1 and TRBJ1-3; 11 positions agree with TRBD1. The CDR3 is 15 amino acids. V dropped 6 bases and J dropped 4; count of bases not matched to a gene: 8. CDR1 is SQVTM, CDR2 ANQGSEA, per germline.

The V gene is TRBV30, the J gene TRBJ2-7, with D perhaps TRBD1 (6 bases). CDR1 is GTSNPN and CDR2 is SVGIG in the germline V gene (reference sequence). V dropped 0 bases and J dropped 4 bases, with 19 bases sitting between them. The CDR3 is 16 residues long. CDR3 sequence: CAWSVPRTGTLYEQYF. CDR3 DNA: TGTGCCTGGAGTGTCCCCCGTACAGGGACCTTATACGAGCAGTACTTC.

This clone occurred a few times. The rearrangement uses TRBV7-8 and TRBJ2-7, with TRBD1 matching 7 bases. Germline V gene lookup returns CDR1 SGHVS and CDR2 FQNEAQ. V was clipped by 5 bases and J by 4 bases; unmatched bases: 20. The CDR3 extends over 18 amino acids. The CDR3 nucleotides read TGTGCCAGCAGCCCTCCAAAGGGGGCTGGATCGTTGGGGTACGAGCAGTACTTC. Protein product: CASSPPKGAGSLGYEQYF.